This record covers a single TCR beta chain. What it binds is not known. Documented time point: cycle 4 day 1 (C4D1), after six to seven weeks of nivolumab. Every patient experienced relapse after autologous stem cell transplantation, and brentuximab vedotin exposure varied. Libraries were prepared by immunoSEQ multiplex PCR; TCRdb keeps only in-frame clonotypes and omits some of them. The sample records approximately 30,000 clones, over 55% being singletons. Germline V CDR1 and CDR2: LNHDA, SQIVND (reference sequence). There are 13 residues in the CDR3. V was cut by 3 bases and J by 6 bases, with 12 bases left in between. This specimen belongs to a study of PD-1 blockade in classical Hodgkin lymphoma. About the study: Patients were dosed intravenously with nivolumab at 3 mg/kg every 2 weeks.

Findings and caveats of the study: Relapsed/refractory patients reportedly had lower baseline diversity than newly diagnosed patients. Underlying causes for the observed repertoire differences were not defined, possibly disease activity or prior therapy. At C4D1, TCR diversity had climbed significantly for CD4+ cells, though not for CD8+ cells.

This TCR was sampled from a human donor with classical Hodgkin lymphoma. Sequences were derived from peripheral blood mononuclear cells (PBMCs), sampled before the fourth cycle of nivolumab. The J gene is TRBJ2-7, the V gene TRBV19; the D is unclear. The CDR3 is CASSIPRASEQYF. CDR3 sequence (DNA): TGTGCCAGTAGTATCCCCCGGGCTTCCGAGCAGTACTTC.